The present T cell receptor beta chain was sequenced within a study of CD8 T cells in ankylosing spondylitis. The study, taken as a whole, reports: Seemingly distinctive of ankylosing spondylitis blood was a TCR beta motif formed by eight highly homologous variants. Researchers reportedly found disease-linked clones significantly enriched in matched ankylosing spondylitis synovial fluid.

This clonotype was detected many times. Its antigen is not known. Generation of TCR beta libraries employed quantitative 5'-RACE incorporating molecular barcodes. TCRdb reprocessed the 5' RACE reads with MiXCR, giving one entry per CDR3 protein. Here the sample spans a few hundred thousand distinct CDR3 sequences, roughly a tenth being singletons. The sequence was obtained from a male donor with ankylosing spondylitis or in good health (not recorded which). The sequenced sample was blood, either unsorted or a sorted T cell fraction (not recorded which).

The CDR3 loop is CASSLEGLAKNIQYF. The CDR3 nucleotides read TGCGCCAGCAGCTTGGAAGGACTAGCCAAAAACATTCAGTACTTC. V gene TRBV5-1 combines with J gene TRBJ2-4; D perhaps matches TRBD2 (5 bases). The germline CDR1 and CDR2 sequences are SGHRS and YFSETQ. V dropped 0 bases and J dropped 0 bases, with 7 bases sitting between them. The length of the CDR3 is 15 residues.